A single sample gave rise to the 32 T cell receptor beta chains below, sequenced in a study of cytotoxic CD8 clonotypes in ibrutinib-treated CLL. Generated by immunoSEQ multiplex PCR, the TCRdb table keeps only in-frame clones and is missing some. The sample lists about 250,000 clones, under 80% occurring once. Sample: PBMCs, taken after 24 months of ibrutinib treatment. The receptors were sampled from a human donor with chronic lymphocytic leukemia.

The V call is TRBV2, the J call TRBJ2-5; 10 bases agree with TRBD1. The assigned J gene may be wrong: the sequence end matches TRBJ2-7 better. CDR1 is SNHLY and CDR2 is FYNNEI in the germline V gene. This CDR3 has 16 amino acids. DNA of the CDR3: TGTGCCAGCAGTGAAGCGTTAGGGACAGGGGTATACGAGCAGTACTTC. Translation: CASSEALGTGVYEQYF.

The CDR3 spells CASGPPRGTSEQYF. CDR3 DNA: TGCGCCAGCGGCCCCCCCAGGGGTACCTCCGAGCAGTACTTC. The genes are TRBV23-1 and TRBJ2-7; D is possibly TRBD1 (6 bases). TRBV23-1 falls under the ORF class, with uncertain function. Trimming took 8 bases from V and 6 from J, leaving 20 bases between them. This CDR3 spans 14 amino acids.

V usage is TRBV5-1 and J usage is TRBJ2-7, with D possibly being TRBD2 (5 bases). Trimming left V 4 bases short and J 3 bases short, with 11 bases between. The CDR3 covers 13 residues. The germline gives CDR1 SGHRS, CDR2 YFSETQ. CDR3 DNA: TGCGCCAGCAGCCCACTAGATAACTACGAGCAGTACTTC. Amino acids: CASSPLDNYEQYF.

The CDR3 reads CAWSVLAGKLFF. CDR3 in DNA: TGTGCCTGGAGTGTTTTGGCAGGGAAACTGTTTTTT. The rearrangement uses TRBV30 and TRBJ1-4; D is possibly TRBD1 (5 bases). Between the trimmed V and J ends, which lost 0 bases and 11 bases, there was a span of 10 bases. From germline, CDR1 is GTSNPN and CDR2 SVGIG (reference sequence). The CDR3 extends over 12 amino acids.

CDR3 sequence reads: CASSLADHTDTQYF. Here the CDR3 DNA reads TGTGCCAGCAGCTTGGCAGACCACACAGATACGCAGTATTTT. The chain is built from TRBV5-4 and TRBJ2-3, with D uncertain. The germline CDR1 and CDR2 sequences are SGHNT and YYREEE (reference sequence). This CDR3 has 14 residues. With 0 bases removed from V and 2 bases from J, the gap between germline ends came to 7 bases.

The rearrangement uses TRBV2 and TRBJ2-3; TRBD1 matches 10 bases. Per germline, CDR1 SNHLY and CDR2 FYNNEI. The CDR3 extends over 15 amino acids. The junction had 2 bases not matched to a gene; V was cut back by 5 bases and J by 0 bases. CDR3: CASSWTGGSTDTQYF. The CDR3, as DNA: TGTGCCAGCAGTTGGACAGGGGGTAGCACAGATACGCAGTATTTT.

This chain links TRBV7-9 with TRBJ2-1; D uncertain. There are 15 residues in the CDR3. Germline V gene data show CDR1 as SEHNR and CDR2 as FQNEAQ (reference sequence). Trimming shortened V by 4 bases and J by 0 bases, and 10 bases separated the two germline ends. CDR3 residues: CASSSRPSSYNEQFF. The CDR3 DNA follows: TGTGCCAGCAGCTCCAGACCTAGCTCCTACAATGAGCAGTTCTTC.

This chain joins TRBV11-3 and TRBJ2-1, with D tentatively TRBD1 or TRBD2 (5 bases each). The germline gives CDR1 SGHNT, CDR2 YENEEA. This CDR3 has 16 residues. Deletions cut 1 base from V and 8 bases from J, with 18 bases between. The CDR3 DNA reads as TGTGCCAGCAGCTTAGGGGCCTCCTGGATGGGGGATGAGCAGTTCTTC. It encodes CASSLGASWMGDEQFF.

This chain connects TRBV19 to TRBJ2-5, with TRBD1 matching 10 bases. Trimming removed 8 bases from V and 5 bases from J; junction bases left unmatched: 5. The germline V gene encodes CDR1 LNHDA and CDR2 SQIVND (reference sequence). The CDR3 is 13 residues long. The chain's CDR3 is CASWDRGFETQYF. The CDR3 DNA is TGTGCCAGTTGGGACAGGGGATTTGAGACCCAGTACTTC.

The genes are TRBV28 and TRBJ1-5; TRBD1 matches 8 bases. J lost 0 bases, V lost 11 bases, and 9 bases had no gene match. Germline CDR1 reads MDHEN; CDR2 reads SYDVKM. The CDR3 consists of 15 residues. DNA of the CDR3: TGTGCCGGAATGACAGGGGCTTATAGCAATCAGCCCCAGCATTTT. It is translated as CAGMTGAYSNQPQHF.

This clone was seen a few times. The chain is built from TRBV7-9 and TRBJ2-7; unclear D gene. V was trimmed by 1 base and J by 6 bases, leaving 7 bases between them. The V gene's germline CDR1 is SEHNR and CDR2 FQNEAQ (reference sequence). The CDR3 is made up of 12 amino acids. The CDR3 sequence: CASSLGRVEQYF. In nucleotides, the CDR3 is TGTGCCAGCAGCTTAGGGAGAGTCGAGCAGTACTTC.

This clone has a single count. This chain uses TRBV5-1 with TRBJ2-3; 13 nucleotides agree with TRBD2. V was pared by 4 bases and J by 3 bases, with 5 bases of the junction left unmatched. The length of the CDR3 is 16 residues. Germline CDR1 SGHRS, CDR2 YFSETQ. The CDR3 region is CASSGGLAGATDTQYF. CDR3 in DNA: TGCGCCAGCAGCGGAGGACTAGCGGGAGCAACAGATACGCAGTATTTT.

V usage is TRBV2 and J usage is TRBJ1-4; tentatively, D is TRBD1 (6 bases). Per the germline V gene, CDR1 is SNHLY and CDR2 is FYNNEI. Trimming took off 5 bases at V and 5 bases at J, with 12 bases between the two ends. The CDR3 loop spans 14 amino acids. The CDR3 loop reads CASSSWTANEKLFF. CDR3 coding DNA: TGTGCCAGCAGTTCCTGGACAGCAAATGAAAAACTGTTTTTT.

This chain links TRBV5-1 with TRBJ2-4; 11 positions agree with TRBD2. The CDR3 totals 17 residues. Germline lookup yields CDR1 SGHRS and CDR2 YFSETQ. With V trimmed by 4 bases and J by 6 bases, 12 bases remained unmatched. CDR3 DNA: TGCGCCAGCAGCCCGAGCCCTAGCGGGAGGAAACTAAACATTCAGTACTTC. This encodes CASSPSPSGRKLNIQYF.

A few counts support this clone. This chain links TRBV5-1 with TRBJ2-7; D possibly corresponds to TRBD1 (6 bases). V lost 1 base and J 3 bases, leaving 14 bases between the germline ends. The CDR3 runs 15 residues. CDR1 and CDR2 from the germline V gene are SGHRS and YFSETQ. The CDR3 region has the DNA TGCGCCAGCAGCTTGTTGTCTCAGGGGTACTACGAGCAGTACTTC. It translates to CASSLLSQGYYEQYF.

This rearrangement joins TRBV5-1 to TRBJ2-7, with 8 bases matching TRBD2. CDR1 and CDR2 from the germline V gene are SGHRS and YFSETQ. The V gene end was trimmed by 4 bases and the J gene end by 1 base; junction bases not matched to a gene: 7. The CDR3 has 15 residues. This CDR3 reads CASSRGTSLSYEQYF. CDR3 nucleotides: TGCGCCAGCAGCAGGGGGACTAGTTTATCCTACGAGCAGTACTTC. Combining the CDR3 with reference TRBV5-1 and TRBJ2-7 gives the whole variable domain KAGVTQTPRYLIKTRGQQVTLSCSPISGHRSVSWYQQTPGQGLQFLFEYFSETQRNKGNFPGRFSGRQFSNSRSEMNVSTLELGDSALYLCASSRGTSLSYEQYFGPGTRLTVT.

This clone came up once. This chain joins TRBV6-5 and TRBJ1-1; D ambiguous. CDR3 length: 11 amino acids. V lost 4 bases and J lost 7, with 7 bases in between. The germline V gene has CDR1 MNHEY and CDR2 SVGAGI. In nucleotides, the CDR3 is TGTGCCAGCAGTTTGATTTATGAAGCTTTCTTT. Translated: CASSLIYEAFF.

This clone was counted a few times. The CDR3 DNA reads as TGTGCCTGGAGTAAACCACAGGGGAGAGCTTTCTTT. Encoded protein: CAWSKPQGRAFF. The chain couples TRBV30 to TRBJ1-1; 7 positions match TRBD1. This CDR3 has 12 amino acids. Per the germline V gene, CDR1 is GTSNPN and CDR2 is SVGIG (reference sequence). The trim removed 2 bases at V and 10 bases at J, leaving 7 bases unmatched.

The chain joins TRBV18 to TRBJ2-5, with a tentative D call TRBD1 (6 bases). There are 14 residues in the CDR3. Germline CDR1 is KGHSH and CDR2 is LQKENI. V gave up 0 bases and J gave up 2 bases, with 7 bases separating them. The CDR3 DNA follows: TGTGCCAGCTCACCACCGAGGGGGCAAGAGACCCAGTACTTC. It yields the protein CASSPPRGQETQYF.

The chain has TRBV2 and TRBJ2-3; D is unresolved. Trimming pared 5 bases from V and 2 bases from J, leaving 8 bases between. This CDR3 has 13 residues. Germline assignment: CDR1 SNHLY and CDR2 FYNNEI. The CDR3 protein is CASSFDFTDTQYF. In DNA form, the CDR3 reads TGTGCCAGCAGTTTCGACTTCACAGATACGCAGTATTTT.

The chain joins TRBV9 to TRBJ2-1, with TRBD2 identical over 11 bases. This CDR3 is 19 amino acids long. Losses at the gene ends were 0 bases for V and 0 bases for J; bases not matched to a gene: 8. Per germline, CDR1 SGDLS and CDR2 YYNGEE. CDR3 nucleotide sequence: TGTGCCAGCAGCGTAGACGCACTAGCGGGAGTTCCCTCCTACAATGAGCAGTTCTTC. Amino acids: CASSVDALAGVPSYNEQFF.

The chain carries TRBV6-5 and TRBJ1-4; 7 nucleotides match TRBD1. Germline V gives CDR1 MNHEY, CDR2 SVGAGI. V shed 5 bases, J shed 7 bases, and the junction held 7 bases outside the gene matches. The CDR3 has 14 residues. The CDR3 reads CASSLQGQIEKLFF. The DNA for the CDR3 is TGTGCCAGCAGTCTACAGGGGCAAATTGAAAAACTGTTTTTT.

The CDR3 protein is CASSLHRGSTGYEQYF. In DNA, the CDR3 is TGCGCCAGCAGCCTGCACAGGGGGTCGACCGGGTACGAGCAGTACTTC. J is TRBJ2-7 and V is TRBV5-1; 8 bases map to TRBD1. Trimming took 4 bases from V and 4 from J; bases not matched to a gene: 13. This CDR3 comprises 16 residues. From germline, CDR1 is SGHRS and CDR2 YFSETQ.

The V and J genes are TRBV30 and TRBJ2-1; D not certain. V was pared by 7 bases and J by 8 bases, with 9 bases between. Germline lookup yields CDR1 GTSNPN and CDR2 SVGIG (reference sequence). CDR3 length equals 10 residues. CDR3 nucleotides: TGTGCCTACGGACCCCATGAGCAGTTCTTC. This codes for CAYGPHEQFF.

The chain couples TRBV5-4 to TRBJ2-2; TRBD2 aligns across 15 bases. V gave up 0 bases and J gave up 6 bases; unmatched junction bases: 6. Germline lookup yields CDR1 SGHNT and CDR2 YYREEE (reference sequence). The CDR3 consists of 18 residues. DNA for the CDR3: TGTGCCAGCAGCTTGGCCGGCGGACTAGCGGGAGGGGCCGGGGAGCTGTTTTTT. The encoded protein is CASSLAGGLAGGAGELFF.

The gene calls are TRBV6-5 and TRBJ2-7; weak D call: TRBD2 (6 bases). The V end was cut by 10 bases, the J end by 3 bases, with 16 bases between. The CDR3 has 13 residues. Germline assignment: CDR1 MNHEY and CDR2 SVGAGI. CDR3 region: CATRRDTLYEQYF. DNA for the CDR3: TGTGCCACCAGGAGGGATACCCTCTACGAGCAGTACTTC.

V and J are TRBV9 and TRBJ2-7; D tentatively reads TRBD1 or TRBD2 (6 bases each). This CDR3 comprises 13 residues. Germline V CDR1 and CDR2: SGDLS, YYNGEE. Deletions cut 2 bases from V and 5 bases from J, with 11 bases between. The CDR3 spells CASSVSGANEQYF. The CDR3 bases are TGTGCCAGCAGCGTTTCGGGGGCTAACGAGCAGTACTTC.

The chain combines TRBV29-1 with TRBJ2-7; 10 bases match TRBD2. The CDR3 has 13 residues. Germline CDR1 is SQVTM and CDR2 is ANQGSEA. V gave up 3 bases and J gave up 7 bases; unmatched junction bases: 6. DNA of the CDR3: TGCAGCGTTGAGAGCGGGAGGGCGGGTGAGCAGTACTTC. Its translation is CSVESGRAGEQYF.

This chain uses TRBV5-1 with TRBJ2-7, with 11 bases fitting TRBD2. The CDR3 length is 19 residues. Losses at the gene ends were 4 bases for V and 0 bases for J; bases not matched to a gene: 15. Looked up from germline, CDR1 is SGHRS and CDR2 is YFSETQ. The CDR3 region has the DNA TGCGCCAGCAGCCAAGTCCCGGGACTAGCGGAGTGGGGCTCCTACGAGCAGTACTTC. Its protein product is CASSQVPGLAEWGSYEQYF.

The chain combines TRBV6-6 with TRBJ2-1; 10 positions agree with TRBD2. With V trimmed by 0 bases and J by 10 bases, 6 bases remained unmatched. Looked up from germline, CDR1 is MNHNY and CDR2 is SVGAGI (reference sequence). The CDR3 runs to 15 residues. CDR3 in amino acids: CASSYSASGSWEQFF. DNA of the CDR3: TGTGCCAGCAGTTACTCCGCTAGCGGGAGTTGGGAGCAGTTCTTC.

The chain has TRBV28 and TRBJ2-7, with D tentatively TRBD1 (6 bases). Germline-derived CDR1 and CDR2 are MDHEN and SYDVKM. The V end was cut by 1 base, the J end by 4 bases, with 11 bases between. The CDR3 loop spans 14 amino acids. The CDR3 reads CASSLFGGKYEQYF. CDR3 coding DNA: TGTGCCAGCAGTTTATTTGGGGGCAAGTACGAGCAGTACTTC.

The chain couples TRBV15 to TRBJ1-4; TRBD1 matches at 7 bases. Germline trimming cut 5 bases from V and 3 bases from J; bases unmatched to any gene: 3. The CDR3 spans 14 residues. The germline CDR1 and CDR2 sequences are LNHNV and YYDKDF (reference sequence). The CDR3 DNA sequence: TGTGCCACCAGCTGGACAGGTTCTAATGAAAAACTGTTTTTT. Residues: CATSWTGSNEKLFF.